The clone carrying this TCR beta chain was seen a single time. Its antigen is as yet unknown. This entry belongs to a study of glioma-infiltrating T cells after dendritic cell vaccination. The wider study: Dendritic cell vaccine was injected intradermally three times, biweekly.

Broader study findings: TCR clonality showed no direct relationship with survival.

The time point denotes: after dendritic cell vaccination, including at tumor progression/relapse. Amplification used 60 V beta primers and 13 J beta primers. Clones were sequenced by immunoSEQ multiplex PCR, and TCRdb holds only the in-frame ones, with some missing. The sample gives 90,000 or so clones, more than 80% of which show up once; approximately 2% is in the top ten. The clonotype was recovered from a human donor with glioblastoma. The starting material was blood, obtained after dendritic cell vaccination.

CDR3 residues: CASSERWDRVADQPQHF. The CDR3 nucleotides are TGTGCCAGCAGTGAAAGGTGGGACAGGGTCGCTGATCAGCCCCAGCATTTT. The gene calls are TRBV6-1 and TRBJ1-5, with TRBD1 identical over 9 bases. The CDR3 is 17 residues long. Germline V CDR1 and CDR2: MNHNS, SASEGT. With 2 bases clipped from V and 5 bases from J, the junction kept 10 bases outside the gene matches.